Each of the 20 T cell receptor beta chains below was sequenced from the same sample in a study of sequential checkpoint blockade in melanoma. The treatment: randomized to nivolumab then ipilimumab (arm A) or the reverse (arm B). Assay used: immunoSEQ multiplex PCR; TCRdb lists only in-frame clones, some missing. The sample holds about 16,000 clones; about 92% are singletons and the top ten take 24%. The sequences come from CD8+ T cells sorted from blood (inferred from file names), collected from a patient given nivolumab and ipilimumab in sequence. The receptors derive from a human donor with melanoma.

The chain uses TRBV5-8 and TRBJ2-7; 7 positions agree with TRBD1. CDR3 size: 15 residues. The germline V gene has CDR1 SGHTS and CDR2 YDEGEE. J lost 3 bases, V lost 0 bases, and 6 bases had no gene match. The chain's CDR3 is CASSLVGGGNYEQYF. The CDR3 DNA sequence: TGTGCCAGCAGCTTGGTAGGGGGCGGTAACTACGAGCAGTACTTC.

The gene calls are TRBV7-2 and TRBJ2-7; possibly TRBD2 for D (5 bases). The germline CDR1 and CDR2 sequences are SGHTA and FQGNSA. With 6 bases removed from V and 7 bases from J, the gap between germline ends came to 16 bases. The CDR3 is 13 amino acids. The CDR3 sequence is CASSFGLRQEQYF. DNA of the CDR3: TGTGCCAGCAGTTTCGGACTTCGCCAGGAGCAGTACTTC.

The chain couples TRBV14 to TRBJ2-1; 11 bases map to TRBD2. The V and J ends lost 5 bases and 0 bases, in that order; junction bases with no gene match: 6. This CDR3 spans 17 amino acids. Germline CDR1 is SGHDN and CDR2 is FVKESK. CDR3: CASSEGLAVPSYNEQFF. CDR3 in DNA: TGTGCCAGCAGCGAGGGACTAGCGGTTCCCTCCTACAATGAGCAGTTCTTC.

This rearrangement joins TRBV19 to TRBJ1-1, with TRBD1 matching 7 bases. Germline V gives CDR1 LNHDA, CDR2 SQIVND (reference sequence). Trimming cost V 1 base and J 5 bases; bases outside gene matches: 4. The CDR3 extends over 14 amino acids. CDR3: CASSIGRGRTEAFF. The DNA for the CDR3 is TGTGCCAGTAGTATAGGTAGGGGGCGGACTGAAGCTTTCTTT.

The CDR3 loop reads CASSLAGREGTYEQYF. The CDR3, as DNA: TGTGCCAGCAGCTTGGCCGGTCGGGAAGGCACCTACGAGCAGTACTTC. V usage is TRBV5-6 and J usage is TRBJ2-7, with a weak D call TRBD2 (5 bases). Germline assignment: CDR1 SGHDT and CDR2 YYEEEE. Trimming stripped 0 bases from V and 2 bases from J, with 15 bases between. The CDR3 is made up of 16 amino acids. The variable domain in full, with the rest retrieved from reference TRBV5-6 and TRBJ2-7, is DAGVTQSPTHLIKTRGQQVTLRCSPKSGHDTVSWYQQALGQGPQFIFQYYEEEERQRGNFPDRFSGHQFPNYSSELNVNALLLGDSALYLCASSLAGREGTYEQYFGPGTRLTVT.

This clone was counted once. This chain links TRBV5-1 with TRBJ2-7; D is possibly TRBD2 (6 bases). The V gene lost 2 bases and the J gene lost 2 bases, with 14 bases spanning the gap. Germline V lookup: CDR1 SGHRS, CDR2 YFSETQ. CDR3 length: 15 residues. CDR3 bases: TGCGCCAGCAGCTTAGCCCCCGGGGGAGCCTACGAGCAGTACTTC. Its protein product is CASSLAPGGAYEQYF.

The gene calls are TRBV6-5 and TRBJ1-6; 8 positions match TRBD1. The germline V gene has CDR1 MNHEY and CDR2 SVGAGI. The CDR3 covers 14 residues. V dropped 5 bases and J dropped 9; count of bases not matched to a gene: 6. The CDR3: CASSDQGAFSPLHF. CDR3 coding DNA: TGTGCCAGCAGTGATCAGGGGGCTTTTTCACCCCTCCACTTT.

The rearrangement uses TRBV30 and TRBJ2-7, with D maybe TRBD1 (5 bases). Deletions cut 0 bases from V and 1 base from J, with 10 bases between. CDR1 GTSNPN and CDR2 SVGIG come from the germline V gene (reference sequence). This CDR3 is 14 amino acids long. The chain's CDR3 is CAWSVPGLSYEQYV. DNA for the CDR3: TGTGCCTGGAGTGTACCAGGGCTATCCTACGAGCAGTACGTC.

The chain joins TRBV15 to TRBJ1-1; 10 bases align to TRBD1. V gave up 3 bases and J gave up 1 base; unmatched junction bases: 5. This CDR3 contains 16 residues. From germline, CDR1 is LNHNV and CDR2 YYDKDF (reference sequence). This chain's CDR3 is CATSRGTGAENTEAFF. For the CDR3, the DNA is TGTGCCACCAGCAGGGGGACAGGGGCCGAGAACACTGAAGCTTTCTTT.

The genes are TRBV5-1 and TRBJ2-7, with TRBD1 matching 8 bases. Germline V lookup: CDR1 SGHRS, CDR2 YFSETQ. The junction had 3 bases not matched to a gene; V was cut back by 2 bases and J by 2 bases. The CDR3 is 14 residues long. CDR3 in DNA: TGCGCCAGCAGCTTTACGACAGGGGCCTACGAGCAGTACGTC. This translates into CASSFTTGAYEQYV.

The chain joins TRBV19 to TRBJ1-6; TRBD1 aligns across 8 bases. Trimming cost V 2 bases and J 7 bases; bases outside gene matches: 10. The CDR3 totals 17 residues. The germline gives CDR1 LNHDA, CDR2 SQIVND (reference sequence). CDR3 loop: CASSILHIDRGNSPLHF. The DNA of the CDR3 is TGTGCCAGTAGTATATTACATATCGACAGGGGCAATTCACCCCTCCACTTT.

The chain employs TRBV19 and TRBJ2-7; 7 bases match TRBD1. This CDR3 has 15 amino acids. The germline gives CDR1 LNHDA, CDR2 SQIVND (reference sequence). V shed 3 bases and J 3 bases; nucleotides not matched to a gene: 8. As DNA, the CDR3 is TGTGCCAGTAGTATTGGGCAGGGGGAGTTCTACGAGCAGTACTTC. Its protein product is CASSIGQGEFYEQYF.

The chain carries TRBV7-9 and TRBJ1-3; D perhaps matches TRBD1 (6 bases). V shed 4 bases and J shed 4 bases, with 14 bases lying between them. This CDR3 is 15 amino acids long. Germline assignment: CDR1 SEHNR and CDR2 FQNEAQ (reference sequence). CDR3 DNA sequence: TGTGCCAGCAGCTCTGTTGGGCAGGGGGGAAACACCATATATTTT. This gives the protein CASSSVGQGGNTIYF.

This chain links TRBV11-2 with TRBJ1-1; D remains ambiguous. The CDR3 is 15 residues long. Between the trimmed V and J ends, which lost 5 bases and 1 base, there was a span of 14 bases. CDR1 is SGHAT and CDR2 is FQNNGV in the germline V gene. The CDR3 nucleotides read TGTGCCAGCAGCCCCCCCGGGGTGGGGAACACTGAAGCTTTCTTT. Its protein product is CASSPPGVGNTEAFF.

The rearrangement joins TRBV30 to TRBJ2-7, with D maybe TRBD1 (5 bases). The CDR3 runs 12 residues. Germline V gene lookup returns CDR1 GTSNPN and CDR2 SVGIG (reference sequence). V was pared by 2 bases and J by 7 bases, with 12 bases between. The CDR3 DNA sequence: TGTGCCTGGAGTCAGGGTATTGGGGAGCAGTACTTC. This translates into CAWSQGIGEQYF.

A note on this clone: At the DNA level, this CDR3 is encoded by other sequences in the same sample as well. This chain uses TRBV9 with TRBJ1-1, with D uncertain. V lost 0 bases, J lost 0 bases, and 6 bases lay in between. The CDR3 is 14 residues long. Per the germline V gene, CDR1 is SGDLS and CDR2 is YYNGEE. The CDR3 DNA reads as TGTGCCAGCAGCGTAGGGCAGATGAACACTGAAGCTTTCTTT. Its translation: CASSVGQMNTEAFF.

The gene calls are TRBV7-3 and TRBJ1-1; 10 bases fit TRBD1. The trim removed 2 bases at V and 7 bases at J, leaving 7 bases unmatched. CDR1 SGHTA and CDR2 FQGTGA come from the germline V gene. The CDR3 consists of 15 residues. In DNA form, the CDR3 reads TGTGCCAGCAGCTTAGGACAGGGGGGGAAGGATGAAGCTTTCTTT. It codes for CASSLGQGGKDEAFF.

Details on this clone: The conserved phenylalanine or tryptophan normally closing the CDR3 is absent here, so this likely arose from a read error. The chain combines TRBV29-1 with TRBJ2-7, with D perhaps TRBD1 (5 bases). Germline lookup yields CDR1 SQVTM and CDR2 ANQGSEA. The CDR3 covers 13 residues. Trimming left V 1 base short and J 1 base short, with 8 bases between. The CDR3 reads CSVEGGISYEQYS. The CDR3 DNA is TGCAGCGTTGAAGGGGGCATTTCCTACGAGCAGTACTCC.

V and J are TRBV7-2 and TRBJ1-2; the D gene is possibly TRBD1 (6 bases). Trimming took off 5 bases at V and 4 bases at J, with 8 bases between the two ends. Germline V gene data show CDR1 as SGHTA and CDR2 as FQGNSA. The CDR3 spans 12 residues. The CDR3 DNA follows: TGTGCCAGCAGCGTGGGGGCCTATGGCTACACCTTC. It codes for CASSVGAYGYTF. Full variable domain (outside the CDR3, taken from reference TRBV7-2 and TRBJ1-2): GAGVSQSPSNKVTEKGKDVELRCDPISGHTALYWYRQSLGQGLEFLIYFQGNSAPDKSGLPSDRFSAERTGGSVSTLTIQRTQQEDSAVYLCASSVGAYGYTFGSGTRLTVV.

The genes are TRBV10-3 and TRBJ2-7; D unresolved. Between the trimmed V and J ends, which lost 3 bases and 7 bases, there was a span of 10 bases. From germline, CDR1 is ENHRY and CDR2 SYGVKD. This CDR3 is 12 amino acids long. CDR3: CAISDPQQEQYV. CDR3 in DNA: TGTGCCATCAGTGACCCACAGCAAGAGCAGTACGTC.